This T cell receptor beta chain was retrieved from a study of shared clonotypes between healthy human individuals. As for the study in general: CD4 naive and memory got three plates each, CD8 naive two, CD8 memory one. Points from the study as a whole: Around 4.7% was the fraction of naive CD4 clonotypes found shared across a few donors.

CD45RO-negative, CCR7-selected cells formed the naive CD8 fraction, which excluded terminally differentiated effector memory CD45RA+ cells. The V gene's germline CDR1 is MNHEY and CDR2 SVGAGI. This CDR3 is 15 amino acids long. V lost 5 bases, J lost 4 bases, and 15 bases lay in between. Using immunoSEQ multiplex PCR, the repertoire was profiled, and TCRdb retains in-frame clones only, with some absent. This sample has roughly 2 million clones, with around 96% found just once. Details on this clone: Its target is unknown.

The J gene is TRBJ1-5, the V gene TRBV6-5; D is ambiguous. Input material: naive CD8+ T cells sorted from blood. The sequence came from a man aged 18-30 years in good health. DNA of the CDR3: TGTGCCAGCAGTATTACATCCTGGGGAAATCAGCCCCAGCATTTT. Its translation: CASSITSWGNQPQHF.